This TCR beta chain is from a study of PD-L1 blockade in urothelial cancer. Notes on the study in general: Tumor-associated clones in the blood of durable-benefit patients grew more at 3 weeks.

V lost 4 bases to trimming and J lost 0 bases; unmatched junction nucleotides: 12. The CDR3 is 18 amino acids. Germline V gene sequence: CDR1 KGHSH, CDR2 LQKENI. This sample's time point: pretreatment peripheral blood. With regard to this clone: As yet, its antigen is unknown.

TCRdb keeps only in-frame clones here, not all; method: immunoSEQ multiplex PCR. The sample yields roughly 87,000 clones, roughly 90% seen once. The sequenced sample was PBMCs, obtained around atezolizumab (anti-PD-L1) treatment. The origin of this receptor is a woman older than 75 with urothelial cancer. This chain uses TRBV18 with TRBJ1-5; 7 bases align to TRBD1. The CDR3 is CASSLRGDRGDSNQPQHF. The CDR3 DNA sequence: TGTGCCAGCTCACTTAGGGGGGACAGAGGGGATAGCAATCAGCCCCAGCATTTT.